A selection of T cell receptor beta chains follows, all from one sample in a study of CD4 T cells in relation to SARS-CoV-2 and coronaviruses. Antigens of these TCRs are unknown. Using immunoSEQ multiplex PCR, the repertoire was profiled, and TCRdb retains in-frame clones only, with some absent. Of 30,000 to 45,000 clones listed, just over 75% were seen once; the top ten hold less than 3.5%. Sequencing input: memory CD4+ T cells from PBMCs, cultured in vitro. The receptors derive from an adult with COVID-19. CDR3s include the opening cysteine and the closing phenylalanine or tryptophan. A D gene is named only where the DNA matches it firmly. Clone sizes are given selectively: once, few, many, or a class where the clone is expanded.

d_call clone_size j_call v_call cdr3_aa cdr3_nt
. few TRBJ2-7 TRBV7-9 CASSPTSGAQYF TGTGCCAGCAGCCCGACCTCGGGGGCCCAGTACTTC
. . TRBJ1-5 TRBV25-1 CASSELPPGAGGDQPQHF TGTGCCAGCAGTGAATTACCCCCGGGGGCGGGGGGCGATCAGCCCCAGCATTTT
TRBD2 . TRBJ2-1 TRBV19 CASSNLAGAYNEQFF TGTGCCAGTAGTAATCTAGCGGGGGCCTACAATGAGCAGTTCTTC
TRBD1 . TRBJ2-5 TRBV15 CATSRDGSGTGAETQYF TGTGCCACCAGCAGAGATGGCTCTGGGACAGGGGCGGAGACCCAGTACTTC
. once TRBJ1-6 TRBV3-1/TRBV3-2 CASSQGTNNSPLHF TGTGCCAGCAGCCAAGGGACTAATAATTCACCCCTCCACTTT
. . TRBJ2-6 TRBV5-1 CASSDEGPGANVLTF TGCGCCAGTAGCGATGAAGGGCCTGGGGCCAACGTCCTGACTTTC
. . TRBJ2-3 TRBV4-3 CASSQEAARGDTQYF TGCGCCAGCAGCCAAGAGGCCGCGAGGGGGGATACGCAGTATTTT
. . TRBJ1-1 TRBV6-4 CASSRQLNTEAFF TGTGCCAGCAGTCGACAGTTGAACACTGAAGCTTTCTTT
. . TRBJ1-5 TRBV28 CASSSGPGGQPQHF TGTGCCAGCAGCTCGGGGCCGGGGGGTCAGCCCCAGCATTTT
. . TRBJ2-5 TRBV14 CASSQIGTRRETQYF TGTGCCAGCAGCCAGATTGGGACTCGGAGAGAGACCCAGTACTTC
. . TRBJ2-1 TRBV5-4 CASSFVGSYYNEQFF TGTGCCAGCAGCTTCGTGGGATCCTATTACAATGAGCAGTTCTTC
. . TRBJ2-2 TRBV28 CAARNTGELFF TGTGCCGCCCGGAACACCGGGGAGCTGTTTTTT
. . TRBJ2-7 TRBV19 CASSIDLRTAEQYF TGTGCCAGTAGTATAGATCTTCGGACGGCCGAGCAGTACTTC
. few TRBJ1-2 TRBV5-1 CASSLGSNNYGYTF TGCGCCAGCAGCTTGGGTAGCAATAACTATGGCTACACCTTC
TRBD2 . TRBJ2-7 TRBV2 CASSRGAGAISYEQYF TGTGCCAGCAGTCGAGGCGCGGGAGCGATTTCCTACGAGCAGTACTTC
. few TRBJ2-3 TRBV13 CASSPEVGVVDTQYF TGTGCCAGCAGCCCAGAGGTGGGAGTAGTAGATACGCAGTATTTT
TRBD1 . TRBJ2-1 TRBV28 CASSWGQGYYNEQFF TGTGCCAGCAGTTGGGGACAGGGTTACTACAATGAGCAGTTCTTC
. few TRBJ1-2 TRBV27 CASSYTAPEVYGYTF TGTGCCAGCAGTTATACAGCGCCAGAGGTCTATGGCTACACCTTC
TRBD2 once TRBJ2-7 TRBV19 CASSQGTSGRSYEQYF TGTGCCAGTAGTCAGGGGACTAGCGGGAGAAGCTACGAGCAGTACTTC
. . TRBJ1-1 TRBV5-1 CASSFAGAFYTEAFF TGCGCCAGCAGCTTTGCAGGGGCCTTTTACACTGAAGCTTTCTTT
. . TRBJ2-1 TRBV2 CASSPDRSLYNEQFF TGTGCCAGCAGCCCTGACCGAAGCCTATACAATGAGCAGTTCTTC
. . TRBJ2-6 TRBV14 CASSQARRSGANVLTF TGTGCCAGCAGCCAAGCTAGGAGATCTGGGGCCAACGTCCTGACTTTC
TRBD2 . TRBJ2-1 TRBV5-4 CASSLFGGRESDEQFF TGTGCCAGCAGCTTGTTCGGCGGGAGGGAATCGGATGAGCAGTTCTTC
TRBD1 few TRBJ2-1 TRBV30 CASDRDNEQFF TGTGCCTCGGACAGGGACAATGAGCAGTTCTTC
. . TRBJ2-7 TRBV5-1 CASSSYRDRSPYEQYF TGCGCCAGCAGCAGCTACCGGGACCGGTCCCCCTACGAGCAGTACTTC
. . TRBJ2-2 TRBV24-1 CATSDNTGELFF TGTGCCACCAGTGATAACACCGGGGAGCTGTTTTTT
TRBD1 . TRBJ2-5 TRBV24-1 CATSEYGPTGRETQYF TGTGCCACCAGTGAATATGGACCGACAGGGCGGGAGACCCAGTACTTC
TRBD2 . TRBJ2-1 TRBV27 CASSTSGSRLNEQFF TGTGCCAGCAGCACTAGCGGGAGCAGGTTAAATGAGCAGTTCTTC
TRBD1 . TRBJ1-2 TRBV6-2/TRBV6-3 CASSYSISLQGGRWYGYTF TGTGCCAGCAGTTACTCGATTTCGTTACAGGGGGGACGTTGGTATGGCTACACCTTC
. . TRBJ2-5 TRBV20-1 CSAERQETQYF TGCAGTGCCGAGCGTCAAGAGACCCAGTACTTC
. . TRBJ2-1 TRBV20-1 CSARVVREQFF TGCAGTGCTAGGGTTGTAAGGGAGCAGTTCTTC
TRBD1 . TRBJ2-5 TRBV5-6 CASSYFRGLLETQYF TGTGCCAGCAGTTACTTCAGGGGGCTATTAGAGACCCAGTACTTC
. once TRBJ2-2 TRBV7-3 CASRLTATGELFF TGTGCCAGCAGGCTGACTGCCACCGGGGAGCTGTTTTTT
. . TRBJ2-7 TRBV15 CATRPSVADPYEQYF TGTGCCACCAGGCCCTCGGTAGCGGACCCCTACGAGCAGTACTTC
. once TRBJ2-7 TRBV18 CASSPSLALEEQYF TGTGCCAGCTCACCCAGCCTAGCCCTCGAGGAGCAGTACTTC
. . TRBJ2-3 TRBV11-2 CASSPSPGGTDTQYF TGTGCCAGCAGCCCCTCTCCGGGCGGCACAGATACGCAGTATTTT
. . TRBJ1-5 TRBV5-1 CARGVISLLYNQPQHF TGCGCCCGAGGAGTTATCTCGCTTCTTTATAATCAGCCCCAGCATTTT
. . TRBJ1-3 TRBV2 CASSEQGSGNTIYF TGTGCCAGCAGTGAACAGGGATCAGGAAACACCATATATTTT
TRBD1 . TRBJ2-1 TRBV18 CASSGDRAGEQFF TGTGCCAGCTCAGGGGACAGAGCTGGTGAGCAGTTCTTC
TRBD2 . TRBJ2-3 TRBV9 CASSVAAGRAGADTQYF TGTGCCAGCAGCGTAGCTGCGGGGAGGGCCGGGGCAGATACGCAGTATTTT
TRBD2 . TRBJ2-3 TRBV5-6 CASSLRTSGRWAGDTQYF TGTGCCAGCAGCTTGCGGACTAGCGGGAGGTGGGCGGGTGATACGCAGTATTTT
. . TRBJ2-7 TRBV2 CASSVFRGFYYEQYF TGTGCCAGCAGTGTGTTTCGGGGTTTCTACTACGAGCAGTACTTC
. few TRBJ1-1 TRBV19 CASSTPGGGTEAFF TGTGCCAGTAGTACCCCGGGGGGGGGCACTGAAGCTTTCTTT
TRBD1 . TRBJ1-1 TRBV9 CASSAEGQGNTEAFF TGTGCCAGCAGCGCAGAAGGACAGGGGAACACTGAAGCTTTCTTT
. . TRBJ1-2 TRBV28 CASSPSGRLYGYTF TGTGCCAGCAGCCCCTCAGGGAGACTCTATGGCTACACCTTC
. . TRBJ1-5 TRBV6-5 CASRGLSDRNQPQHF TGTGCCAGCCGCGGTCTCTCGGACCGGAATCAGCCCCAGCATTTT
. . TRBJ2-3 TRBV7-6 CASSLARPSTDTQYF TGTGCCAGCAGCTTAGCCCGACCGAGCACAGATACGCAGTATTTT
TRBD2 few TRBJ2-1 TRBV3-1/TRBV3-2 CASSQGAAGLYNEQFF TGTGCCAGCAGCCAAGGTGCAGCGGGATTATACAATGAGCAGTTCTTC
. . TRBJ2-7 TRBV7-2 CASSFDTEQYF TGTGCCAGCAGCTTTGATACCGAGCAGTACTTC
. . TRBJ2-3 TRBV4-3 CASSQGFSTDTQYF TGCGCCAGCAGCCAAGGCTTTTCCACAGATACGCAGTATTTT
TRBD1 . TRBJ2-7 TRBV12-5 CASGLTGEKQYF TGTGCTAGTGGTTTGACAGGGGAGAAGCAGTACTTC